The 8 T cell receptor beta chains below all came from one sample that was sequenced in a study of cytomegalovirus exposure and HLA in healthy donors. Researchers ran the PCR with 60 Vbeta and 13 Jbeta primers. Clones were sequenced by immunoSEQ multiplex PCR, and TCRdb holds only the in-frame ones, with some missing. This table holds 90,000 to 140,000 clones, around 85% found once. The sequenced material came from PBMCs. The receptors derive from a man younger than 45 in good health and CMV-seropositive.

Written as DNA, the CDR3 is TGTGCCAGCAGCATCGGACAGGGGGCCTACAATGAGCAGTTCTTC. As protein: CASSIGQGAYNEQFF. The chain couples TRBV5-4 to TRBJ2-1; 10 nucleotides agree with TRBD1. This CDR3 is built from 15 residues. V was clipped by 4 bases and J by 2 bases; unmatched bases: 3. Germline CDR1 SGHNT, CDR2 YYREEE (reference sequence). The complete variable domain, with remaining parts taken from reference TRBV5-4 and TRBJ2-1, reads ETGVTQSPTHLIKTRGQQVTLRCSSQSGHNTVSWYQQALGQGPQFIFQYYREEENGRGNFPPRFSGLQFPNYSSELNVNALELDDSALYLCASSIGQGAYNEQFFGPGTRLTVL.

This clone showed up just once. The chain couples TRBV7-2 to TRBJ1-1; 7 positions agree with TRBD1. J was trimmed by 11 bases and V by 1 base; bases with no gene match: 7. Germline V gene data show CDR1 as SGHTA and CDR2 as FQGNSA. The CDR3 extends over 13 amino acids. Written as DNA, the CDR3 is TGTGCCAGCAGCTTAGTGGCAGGGGGTGATGCTTTCTTT. Translating it yields CASSLVAGGDAFF.

This clone was seen only a few times. The V gene is TRBV6-5, the J gene TRBJ1-1, with D uncertain. V was shortened by 4 bases and J by 1 base, with 7 bases between the two germline ends. This CDR3 has 13 amino acids. Per the germline V gene, CDR1 is MNHEY and CDR2 is SVGAGI. This CDR3 is CASSWRRNTEAFF. In DNA form, the CDR3 reads TGTGCCAGCAGTTGGCGGAGGAACACTGAAGCTTTCTTT.

This clone was seen only once. CDR3 bases: TGCGCCAGCAGCGGGACAGGGAGGGACACCGGGGAGCTGTTTTTT. Protein product: CASSGTGRDTGELFF. The V gene is TRBV5-1, the J gene TRBJ2-2; TRBD1 agrees at 9 bases. The CDR3 runs to 15 residues. The germline gives CDR1 SGHRS, CDR2 YFSETQ. The junction had 4 bases not matched to a gene; V was cut back by 4 bases and J by 3 bases.

The chain has TRBV29-1 and TRBJ1-1; 10 bases align to TRBD1. V lost 2 bases and J lost 7; bases outside the gene matches: 7. The CDR3 is 14 amino acids. Per germline, CDR1 SQVTM and CDR2 ANQGSEA. CDR3 region: CSVEKGQGQGEAFF. CDR3 nucleotides: TGCAGCGTTGAAAAGGGACAGGGGCAGGGTGAAGCTTTCTTT.

The chain is built from TRBV6-4 and TRBJ1-2; the D is unclear. Per the germline V gene, CDR1 is MRHNA and CDR2 is SNTAGT. The CDR3 consists of 12 residues. Trimming stripped 11 bases from V and 5 bases from J, with 15 bases between. Written as DNA, the CDR3 is TGTGCCCCCCCGCGGCCGCATTATGGCTACACCTTC. This codes for CAPPRPHYGYTF.

V is TRBV27 and J is TRBJ2-7; no reliable D call. The CDR3 extends over 13 amino acids. CDR1 is MNHEY, CDR2 SMNVEV, per germline (reference sequence). The ends were cut back, 4 bases at V and 3 bases at J, with 10 bases in the middle. DNA for the CDR3: TGTGCCAGCAGTTCGTTCACAGACTACGAGCAGTACTTC. Its translation: CASSSFTDYEQYF.

This chain links TRBV30 with TRBJ2-7, with a tentative D call TRBD1 (6 bases). This CDR3 spans 11 amino acids. Trimming shortened V by 5 bases and J by 6 bases, and 11 bases separated the two germline ends. From germline, CDR1 is GTSNPN and CDR2 SVGIG (reference sequence). DNA for the CDR3: TGTGCCTGGGGGGTAGGGGGCGAGCAGTACTTC. Encoded protein: CAWGVGGEQYF.